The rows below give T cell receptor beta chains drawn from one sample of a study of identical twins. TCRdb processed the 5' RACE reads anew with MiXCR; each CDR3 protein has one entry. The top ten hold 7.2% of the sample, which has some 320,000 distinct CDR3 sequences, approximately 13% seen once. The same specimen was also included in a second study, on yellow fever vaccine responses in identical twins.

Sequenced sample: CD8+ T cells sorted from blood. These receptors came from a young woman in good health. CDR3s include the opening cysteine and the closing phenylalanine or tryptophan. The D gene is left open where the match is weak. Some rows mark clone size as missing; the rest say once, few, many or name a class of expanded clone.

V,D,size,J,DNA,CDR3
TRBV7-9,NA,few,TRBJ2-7,TGTGCCAGCAGGCCTCCGAGGGACGGTCCCTACGAGCAGTACTTC,CASRPPRDGPYEQYF
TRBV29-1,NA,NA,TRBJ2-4,TGCAGCGTTCTAGAAAACATTCAGTACTTC,CSVLENIQYF
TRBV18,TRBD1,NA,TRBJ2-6,TGTGCCAGCTCACCACCTTCTTGGGACAGGGGGCAGACCGGGGCCAACGTCCTGACTTTC,CASSPPSWDRGQTGANVLTF
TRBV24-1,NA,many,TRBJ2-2,TGTGCCACCGTCGGAGAGAACACCGGGGAGCTGTTTTTT,CATVGENTGELFF
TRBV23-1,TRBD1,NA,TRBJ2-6,TGTGCCAGCAGTTTAGGATCAGGGGGCTTTTCTGGGGCCAACGTCCTGACTTTC,CASSLGSGGFSGANVLTF
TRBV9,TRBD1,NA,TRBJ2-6,TGTGCCAGCAGCGGACCGGGACAGGGGGCTTTCTCTGGGGCCAACGTCCTGACTTTC,CASSGPGQGAFSGANVLTF
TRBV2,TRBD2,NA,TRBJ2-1,TGTGCCATCCTTCTAGCGGGGGGGTACAATGAGCAGTTCTTC,CAILLAGGYNEQFF
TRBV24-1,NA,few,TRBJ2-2,TGTGCCACCAGTGATCATGTTAGCGGCCAAGCCGGGGAGCTGTTTTTT,CATSDHVSGQAGELFF
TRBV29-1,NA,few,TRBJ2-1,TGCAGCATCATGGCAGAGACCTACAATGAGCAGTTCTTC,CSIMAETYNEQFF
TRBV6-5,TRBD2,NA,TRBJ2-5,TGTGCCAGCAGCTACTCCCGCGGACTAGCGGGAATAGAGACCCAGTACTTC,CASSYSRGLAGIETQYF
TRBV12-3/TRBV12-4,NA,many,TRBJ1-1,TGCGCCAGCAGCTTGGGCGGGGGGAACACTGAAGCTTTCTTT,CASSLGGGNTEAFF
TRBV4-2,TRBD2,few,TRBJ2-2,TGTGCCAGCAGCCAAAACATAGCGGGGGGGCTGGACGGGGAGCTGTTTTTT,CASSQNIAGGLDGELFF
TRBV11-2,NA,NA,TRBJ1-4,TGTGCCAGCACCCACGAGGGGGGGATCGAGGAAAAACTGTTTTTT,CASTHEGGIEEKLFF
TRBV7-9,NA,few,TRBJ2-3,TGTGCCAGCAGCACTCGGCTCTCAGATACGCAGTATTTT,CASSTRLSDTQYF
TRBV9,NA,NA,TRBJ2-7,TGTGCCAGCAGCCCCAAGAGCTCCTACGAGCAGTACTTC,CASSPKSSYEQYF
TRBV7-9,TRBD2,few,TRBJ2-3,TGTGCCAGCAGCTCCGGACTAGCGGGAGAGGCAGATACGCAGTATTTT,CASSSGLAGEADTQYF
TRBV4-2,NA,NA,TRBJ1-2,TGTGCCAGCAGCCAAGAATTCGGCACTAACTATGGCTACACCTTC,CASSQEFGTNYGYTF
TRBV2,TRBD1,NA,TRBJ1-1,TGTGCCAGCAGTGCGGGCAGGGGGCGGACAGAAGCTTTCTTT,CASSAGRGRTEAFF
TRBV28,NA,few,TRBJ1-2,TGTGCCAGCAGCTGGACGGGTGGCTACACCTTC,CASSWTGGYTF
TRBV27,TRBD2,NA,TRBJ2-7,TGTGCCAGCAGTTCCCAAAGGACTAGTTACTACGAGCAGTACTTC,CASSSQRTSYYEQYF
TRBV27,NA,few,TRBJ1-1,TGTGCCAGCAGTCCACCCCAGGGTATGAACACTGAAGCTTTCTTT,CASSPPQGMNTEAFF
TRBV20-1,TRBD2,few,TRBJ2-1,TGCAGTGCTAGAGAGCTACTAGCGGGAGGTCCAGGGAATGAGCAGTTCTTC,CSARELLAGGPGNEQFF
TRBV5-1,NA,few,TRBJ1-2,TGCGCCAGCAGCCAAAGCCTGAACAGGGATGGCTACACCTTC,CASSQSLNRDGYTF
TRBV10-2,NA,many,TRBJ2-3,TGCGCCACCAAGGCAGATACGCAGTATTTT,CATKADTQYF
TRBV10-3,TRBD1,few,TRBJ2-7,TGTGCCATCAGCGCCGGGACAGGGTCAAGCGAGCAGTACTTC,CAISAGTGSSEQYF
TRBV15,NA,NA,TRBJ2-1,TGTGCCACCAGCAGAGATGTCAATGAGCAGTTCTTC,CATSRDVNEQFF
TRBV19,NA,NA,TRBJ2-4,TGTGCCAGTAGTAGTCTGATAGAATCCAAAAACATTCAGTACTTC,CASSSLIESKNIQYF
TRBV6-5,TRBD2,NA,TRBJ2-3,TGTGCCAGCAGTTCCCCGATAATAGCGGGAGGGCCATACGCAGATACGCAGTATTTT,CASSSPIIAGGPYADTQYF
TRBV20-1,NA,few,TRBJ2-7,TGCAGTGCTAGAGATGGGCTGGCCTACGAGCAGTACTTC,CSARDGLAYEQYF
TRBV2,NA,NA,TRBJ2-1,TGTGCCAGCGAGAAGGGGGTAGCGTCGACTAGCTCCTACAATGAGCAGTTCTTC,CASEKGVASTSSYNEQFF
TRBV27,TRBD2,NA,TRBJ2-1,TGTGCCAGCGCGGTAGCGGGGCCCAATGAGCAGTTCTTC,CASAVAGPNEQFF
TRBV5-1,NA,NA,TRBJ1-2,TGCGCCAGCAGCTTGGCAGGCAGGGGATTGAATGGCTACACCTTC,CASSLAGRGLNGYTF
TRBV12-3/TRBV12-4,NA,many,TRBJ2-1,TGTGCCAGCAGTTCACAGGGCTTACGGATCTTC,CASSSQGLRIF
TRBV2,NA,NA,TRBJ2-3,TGTGCCAGCAGTGAAGCGCAGATAAACCCTGGATACGATACGCAGTATTTT,CASSEAQINPGYDTQYF
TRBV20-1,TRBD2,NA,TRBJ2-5,TGCAGTGCCACTAGCGGAGGGGAGACCCAGTACTTC,CSATSGGETQYF
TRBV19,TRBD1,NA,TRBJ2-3,TGTGCCAGTGTTACAGGGGACCACACAGATACGCAGTATTTT,CASVTGDHTDTQYF
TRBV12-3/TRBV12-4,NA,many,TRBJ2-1,TGTGCCAGCAGTTCTCAGGGTATCAGCGATGAGCAGTTCTTC,CASSSQGISDEQFF
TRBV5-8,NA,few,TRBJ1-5,TGTGCCAGCAGCCCCCCGGTTGGCCAGCCCCAGCATTTT,CASSPPVGQPQHF
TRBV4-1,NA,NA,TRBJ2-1,TGCGCCAGCAGCCAAGGTGGTTCCTACGATGAGCAGTTCTTC,CASSQGGSYDEQFF
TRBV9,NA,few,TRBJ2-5,TGTGCCAGCAGCGGGTTACCCCAAGAGACCCAGTACTTC,CASSGLPQETQYF
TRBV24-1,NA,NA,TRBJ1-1,TGTGCCACCAGTGATTCTAAACTCCAGGGGAACACTGAAGCTTTCTTT,CATSDSKLQGNTEAFF
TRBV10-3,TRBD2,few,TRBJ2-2,TGTGCCATCAGTGAGATGGTAGCGGGGGGTCACACCGGGGAGCTGTTTTTT,CAISEMVAGGHTGELFF
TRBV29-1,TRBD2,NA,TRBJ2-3,TGCAGCGTTGAAACTAGCGGGAGCACAGATACGCAGTATTTT,CSVETSGSTDTQYF
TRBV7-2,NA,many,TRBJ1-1,TGTGCCAGCAGCTTAGTATGGGGGAGGGACACTGAAGCTTTCTTT,CASSLVWGRDTEAFF
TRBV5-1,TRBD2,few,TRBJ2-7,TGCGCCAGCAGCTTTCCCTTAGCGGGAAAAAGCTCCTACGAGCAGTACTTC,CASSFPLAGKSSYEQYF
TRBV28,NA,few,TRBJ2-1,TGTGCCAGCAATGTCGGCTCCTACAATGAGCAGTTCTTC,CASNVGSYNEQFF
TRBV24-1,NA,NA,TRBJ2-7,TGTGCCACCAGTCATGAGGGGCGGGATCAACAGTACTTC,CATSHEGRDQQYF
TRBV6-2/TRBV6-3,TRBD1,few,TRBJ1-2,TGTGCCAGCAGTTACCCGACGACAGGGCATGGCTACACCTTC,CASSYPTTGHGYTF
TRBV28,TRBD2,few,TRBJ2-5,TGTGCCAGTGGACTAGCGGGAATGGAGACCCAGTACTTC,CASGLAGMETQYF
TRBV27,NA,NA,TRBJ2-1,TGTGCCACCTCGGGGGGCTCGGTGGGAAATGAGCAGTTCTTC,CATSGGSVGNEQFF
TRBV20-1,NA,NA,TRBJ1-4,TGCAGTGCTAGCAGAGAGATGAGGGAAAAACTGTTTTTT,CSASREMREKLFF